The rows below give T cell receptor beta chains drawn from one sample of a study of beta chain features in type 1 diabetes. TCRdb's table, derived via immunoSEQ multiplex PCR, lists solely in-frame clones and lacks some. The sample lists around 300,000 clones, 8% to 13% occurring once. Sample: naive CD4+ T cells from blood. Every receptor here comes from a woman in her thirties in good health. CDR3s include the opening cysteine and the closing phenylalanine or tryptophan. Each record gives: V gene, clone size, D gene, J gene, CDR3 DNA, CDR3 protein. The D gene is left open where the match is weak. Clone size, where shown, is once, few, many, or a class for clones that have expanded.

TRBV19,few,.,TRBJ1-5,TGTGCCAGTAGCGGACAATATAGCAATCAGCCCCAGCATTTT,CASSGQYSNQPQHF
TRBV4-3,.,TRBD1,TRBJ2-1,TGCGCCAGCAGCCAAGTTTTGGACAGGGGGGGTAATGAGCAGTTCTTC,CASSQVLDRGGNEQFF
TRBV15,few,.,TRBJ2-5,TGTGCCACCAGCAGAGTGGCGGGAAAAGGAGAGACCCAGTACTTC,CATSRVAGKGETQYF
TRBV4-1,few,.,TRBJ2-1,TGCGCCAGCAGCCAAGCAGACAGAGAGATTTACAATGAGCAGTTCTTC,CASSQADREIYNEQFF
TRBV30,few,TRBD1,TRBJ2-2,TGTGCCTCAAACAGGGGCCTGAACACCGGGGAGCTGTTTTTT,CASNRGLNTGELFF
TRBV5-6,few,TRBD1,TRBJ1-1,TGTGCCAGCAGCGGCTACAGGGGACCTGAAGCTTTCTTT,CASSGYRGPEAFF
TRBV27,.,.,TRBJ2-3,TGTGCCAGCAGTTTGACTCGCACAGATACGCAGTATTTT,CASSLTRTDTQYF
TRBV4-2,few,.,TRBJ2-6,TGTGCCAGCAGCCACAATCAGGGCTCTGGGGCCAACGTCCTGACTTTC,CASSHNQGSGANVLTF
TRBV29-1,.,TRBD1,TRBJ2-2,TGCAGCGTCAGTGAAGACGACAGGGGCGGGGAGCTGTTTTTT,CSVSEDDRGGELFF
TRBV28,.,.,TRBJ2-7,TGTGCCAGCAGTTACACGCACCGGACTACAGCGCAGTACTTC,CASSYTHRTTAQYF
TRBV19,.,.,TRBJ2-7,TGTGCCAGTAGTGCAGATTCGCTCTACGAGCAGTACTTC,CASSADSLYEQYF
TRBV7-9,few,.,TRBJ2-5,TGTGCCAGCAGCTCGGGACTGGGGGAGTACTTC,CASSSGLGEYF
TRBV6-6,.,.,TRBJ2-5,TGTGCCAGCTTTTACAGACACCAACAAGAGACCCAGTACTTC,CASFYRHQQETQYF
TRBV29-1,.,.,TRBJ1-2,TGCAGCGTTGAAAGTGTAGTTAGCTATGGCTACACCTTC,CSVESVVSYGYTF
TRBV18,few,.,TRBJ2-7,TGTGCCAGCTCACCCGGACAAGTCTACGAGCAGTACTTC,CASSPGQVYEQYF
TRBV10-3,few,TRBD1,TRBJ1-2,TGTGCCATCAGTCGGGACAGGGACTATGGCTACACCTTC,CAISRDRDYGYTF